A single sample is the source of the 14 T cell receptor beta chains below, sequenced in a study of T cell responses to AZD1222 COVID-19 vaccine. Assay used: immunoSEQ multiplex PCR; TCRdb lists only in-frame clones, some missing. This sample has approximately 120,000 clones, with 75% to 90% found just once. Specimen: peripheral blood, collected 28 days after the second AZD1222 dose. Receptor source: an adult who received the AZD1222 COVID-19 vaccine.

Turning to this clone: One end of the junction does not line up with germline, which may come from a read error. As DNA, the CDR3 is TGTGCCGGCAGTTTATCCCCTTGGGGCACAGATACGCAGTATTTT. Protein sequence: CAGSLSPWGTDTQYF. The chain uses TRBV28 and TRBJ2-3; D call uncertain. The CDR3 totals 15 residues. The germline gives CDR1 MDHEN, CDR2 SYDVKM. Supplemented by reference TRBV28 and TRBJ2-3, the full variable domain reads DVKVTQSSRYLVKRTGEKVFLECVQDMDHENMFWYRQDPGLGLRLIYFSYDVKMKEKGDIPEGYSVSREKKERFSLILESASTNQTSMYLCAGSLSPWGTDTQYFGPGTRLTVL.

This chain links TRBV7-8 with TRBJ2-7; tentatively, D is TRBD2 (6 bases). Trimming removed 1 base at V and 7 bases at J, with 11 bases between. CDR3 length equals 13 residues. Germline CDR1 reads SGHVS; CDR2 reads FQNEAQ. CDR3 DNA sequence: TGTGCCAGCAGCTTAGAGACTAGTTGGGAGCAGTACTTC. It yields the protein CASSLETSWEQYF.

This chain links TRBV5-6 with TRBJ2-1; D call uncertain. Trimming stripped 0 bases from V and 4 bases from J, with 5 bases between. The CDR3 is 13 residues long. Germline CDR1 and CDR2: SGHDT and YYEEEE. The CDR3 sequence is CASSLEEYNEQFF. CDR3 nucleotides: TGTGCCAGCAGCTTGGAGGAATACAATGAGCAGTTCTTC.

This chain joins TRBV10-3 and TRBJ2-7; no clear D. The CDR3 covers 9 residues. Trimming took off 7 bases at V and 7 bases at J, with 5 bases between the two ends. Looked up from germline, CDR1 is ENHRY and CDR2 is SYGVKD. The CDR3 DNA reads as TGTGCCATCACCGGGGAGCAGTACTTC. It is translated as CAITGEQYF.

This chain connects TRBV7-3 to TRBJ2-7; 12 positions match TRBD1. The germline CDR1 and CDR2 sequences are SGHTA and FQGTGA. V was clipped by 4 bases and J by 4 bases; unmatched bases: 2. This CDR3 contains 14 residues. DNA for the CDR3: TGTGCCAGCAGCTGGGGACAGGGGGCTTACGAGCAGTACTTC. Protein product: CASSWGQGAYEQYF.

V usage is TRBV12-3 or TRBV12-4 and J usage is TRBJ1-2; no clear D. CDR3 length equals 13 residues. The V and J ends lost 6 bases and 8 bases respectively, with 16 bases between them. The CDR3 loop reads CASSPGSPGGYTF. In nucleotides, the CDR3 is TGTGCCAGCAGCCCGGGCTCTCCGGGAGGCTACACCTTC.

The chain is built from TRBV25-1 and TRBJ2-7, with D perhaps TRBD2 (5 bases). V gave up 3 bases and J gave up 3 bases, with 18 bases separating them. CDR3 size: 16 residues. Germline V lookup: CDR1 MGHDK, CDR2 SYGVNS. The CDR3 DNA sequence: TGTGCCAGCAGTGATTTCGGGGTGGAACCACACTACGAGCAGTACTTC. It specifies CASSDFGVEPHYEQYF.

This clone was seen only once. The CDR3 nucleotides read TGTGCCAGCAGCTTCGGAGGACAGGGGGTCGGGGAGCTGTTTTTT. Protein: CASSFGGQGVGELFF. This rearrangement joins TRBV11-3 to TRBJ2-2; 10 nucleotides line up with TRBD1. Trimming at V came to 3 bases and at J to 7 bases, leaving 5 bases not matched to a gene. The CDR3 totals 15 residues. CDR1 is SGHNT, CDR2 YENEEA, per germline.

The CDR3 DNA is TGCGCCAGCAGCTTATCCCCAGGGGCAGATACGCAGTATTTT. Its protein product is CASSLSPGADTQYF. The V and J genes are TRBV5-1 and TRBJ2-3; TRBD1 is a possible D gene (6 bases). V was shortened by 2 bases and J by 4 bases, with 11 bases between the two germline ends. From germline, CDR1 is SGHRS and CDR2 YFSETQ. The CDR3 sequence is 14 residues long.

The rearrangement links TRBV5-5 to TRBJ1-2; D not resolved. With 1 base removed from V and 8 bases from J, the gap between germline ends came to 15 bases. This CDR3 is built from 14 residues. Germline CDR1 SGHKS, CDR2 YYEKEE (reference sequence). This chain's CDR3 is CASSLWEAASGYTF. As DNA, the CDR3 is TGTGCCAGCAGCTTGTGGGAAGCGGCAAGCGGCTACACCTTC.

The chain carries TRBV19 and TRBJ2-1; D not certain. Germline V gene sequence: CDR1 LNHDA, CDR2 SQIVND (reference sequence). This CDR3 comprises 11 residues. V lost 1 base and J lost 6, with 1 base in between. The CDR3 DNA reads as TGTGCCAGTAGTATAGTCAATGAGCAGTTCTTC. Its translation: CASSIVNEQFF.

The genes are TRBV13 and TRBJ2-3; 13 positions match TRBD2. This CDR3 is 16 amino acids long. Germline assignment: CDR1 PRHDT and CDR2 FYEKMQ (reference sequence). V lost 7 bases and J lost 0; bases outside the gene matches: 4. As DNA, the CDR3 is TGTGCCAGCAAGGGACTAGCGGGGAGAAGCACAGATACGCAGTATTTT. Translation gives CASKGLAGRSTDTQYF.

The V gene is TRBV2, the J gene TRBJ2-7; D unclear. Between the trimmed V and J ends, which lost 4 bases and 3 bases, there was a span of 4 bases. Germline CDR1 is SNHLY and CDR2 is FYNNEI. The length of the CDR3 is 11 residues. CDR3 nucleotides: TGTGCCAGCAGTGCTGTCTACGAGCAGTACTTC. Translated: CASSAVYEQYF.

The DNA for the CDR3 is TGTGCCAGCAGTTTATACGCCGGTTCATTCTCAAGCTACACCTTC. Encoded protein: CASSLYAGSFSSYTF. The chain carries TRBV28 and TRBJ1-2; D is unclear. The CDR3 length is 15 residues. CDR1 and CDR2 (germline): MDHEN, SYDVKM. The V end was cut by 1 base, the J end by 9 bases, with 18 bases between.